This T cell receptor beta chain was found in a study of blood T cell repertoires in COVID-19. The table came from immunoSEQ multiplex PCR; TCRdb's copy has only in-frame clones and leaves some out. The repertoire holds just over 200,000 clones, with roughly 80% as singletons. V trimming: 4 bases; J trimming: 14 bases; junction bases outside the gene matches: 8. This CDR3 is 12 amino acids long. Germline CDR1 and CDR2: MDHEN and SYDVKM. V gene TRBV28 combines with J gene TRBJ2-1; 7 bases line up with TRBD1. Sequences were obtained from peripheral blood. The TCR comes from a woman in her 70s with acute or convalescent COVID-19. DNA of the CDR3: TGTGCCAGCAGTTCTCAACAGACAGGGAAGTTCTTC. This sequence encodes CASSSQQTGKFF.